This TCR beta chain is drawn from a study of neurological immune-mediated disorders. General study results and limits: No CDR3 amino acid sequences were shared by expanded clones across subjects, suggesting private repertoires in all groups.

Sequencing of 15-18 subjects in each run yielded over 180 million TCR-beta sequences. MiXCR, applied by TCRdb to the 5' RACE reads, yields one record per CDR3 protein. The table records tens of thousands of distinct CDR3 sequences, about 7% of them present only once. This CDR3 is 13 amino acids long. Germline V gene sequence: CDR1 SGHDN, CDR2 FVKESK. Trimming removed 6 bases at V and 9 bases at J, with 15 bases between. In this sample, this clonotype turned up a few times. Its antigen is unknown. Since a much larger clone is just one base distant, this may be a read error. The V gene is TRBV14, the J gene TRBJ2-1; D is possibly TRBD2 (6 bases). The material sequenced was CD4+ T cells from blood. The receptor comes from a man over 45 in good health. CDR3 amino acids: CASSWGGLGEQFF. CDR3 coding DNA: TGTGCCAGCAGTTGGGGAGGCTTGGGTGAGCAGTTCTTC. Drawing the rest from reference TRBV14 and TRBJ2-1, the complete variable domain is EAGVTQFPSHSVIEKGQTVTLRCDPISGHDNLYWYRRVMGKEIKFLLHFVKESKQDESGMPNNRFLAERTGGTYSTLKVQPAELEDSGVYFCASSWGGLGEQFFGPGTRLTVL.